This TCR beta chain comes out of a study of blood T cells in healthy people across ages. This clonotype appeared a single time. Germline loops: CDR1 SNHLY, CDR2 FYNNEI. V lost 7 bases to trimming and J lost 4 bases, with 17 bases between them. The CDR3 is 16 residues long. Sample-barcoded 5' priming and a J-beta primer mix drove a second PCR of 7 to 11 cycles. All samples gave at least 2.5 million CDR3-containing paired-end reads. MiXCR, applied by TCRdb to the 5' RACE reads, yields one record per CDR3 protein. The sample consists of 1.5 million to 2 million distinct CDR3 sequences, about 50% of them appearing once.

This clonotype originated in a woman aged 35 to 49 in good health. The chain has TRBV2 and TRBJ2-6, with D possibly matching TRBD1 (6 bases). Sequenced: blood. The CDR3 here is CASMWDKDSGANVLTF. CDR3 DNA: TGTGCCAGCATGTGGGACAAGGACTCAGGGGCCAACGTCCTGACTTTC.